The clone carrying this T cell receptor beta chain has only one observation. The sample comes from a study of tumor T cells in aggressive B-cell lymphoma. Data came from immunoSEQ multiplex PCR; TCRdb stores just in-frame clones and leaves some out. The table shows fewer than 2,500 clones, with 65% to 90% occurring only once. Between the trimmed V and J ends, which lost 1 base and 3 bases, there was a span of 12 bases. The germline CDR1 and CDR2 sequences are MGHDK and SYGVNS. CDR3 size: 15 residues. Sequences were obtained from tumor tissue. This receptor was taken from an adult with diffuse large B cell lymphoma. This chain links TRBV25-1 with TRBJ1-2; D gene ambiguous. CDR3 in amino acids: CASSESLAGDYGYTF. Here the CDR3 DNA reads TGTGCCAGCAGTGAATCCTTGGCTGGAGACTATGGCTACACCTTC.